These T cell receptor beta chains were read from a single sample in a study of shared clonotypes between healthy human individuals. Measured with immunoSEQ multiplex PCR; TCRdb has only the in-frame clones, and not every one. The table lists some 2 million clones, roughly 94% of them singletons. Material for sequencing was naive CD4+ T cells sorted from blood. These receptors originate from a man aged 18 to 30 in good health. CDR3s include the opening cysteine and the closing phenylalanine or tryptophan. D genes are given only for firm matches. Some rows have no size entry. The others give once, few or many, or a class for an expanded clone.

clone_size | j_call | v_call | d_call | cdr3_nt | cdr3_aa
- | TRBJ1-5 | TRBV19 | - | TGTGCCAGTAGTGCAGATAGCAATCAGCCCCAGCATTTT | CASSADSNQPQHF
- | TRBJ1-1 | TRBV29-1 | - | TGCAGCGTAAATTCAGGGGTGAACACTGAAGCTTTCTTT | CSVNSGVNTEAFF
- | TRBJ2-2 | TRBV7-9 | - | TGTGCCAGCAGCCCCCAGGGGAGGGGGTCGACGAACACCGGGGAGCTGTTTTTT | CASSPQGRGSTNTGELFF
- | TRBJ1-6 | TRBV5-1 | - | TGCGCCAGCACATCAGAAGGAAATTCACCCCTCCACTTT | CASTSEGNSPLHF
- | TRBJ1-6 | TRBV19 | - | TGTGCCAGTAGTATCTATGGGGGCGGAAATTCACCCCTCCACTTT | CASSIYGGGNSPLHF
- | TRBJ2-6 | TRBV5-1 | - | TGCGCCAGCAGCTCCTTGGGACTGCAATCCGGGGCCAACGTCCTGACTTTC | CASSSLGLQSGANVLTF
- | TRBJ1-2 | TRBV28 | TRBD1 | TGTGCCAGCAGTTTTAACAGGGGTATGGGCTATGGCTACACCTTC | CASSFNRGMGYGYTF
- | TRBJ2-3 | TRBV6-1 | TRBD1 | TGTGCCAGCAGTGAGAGAGCAGGACAGGGGGTCGGGAATACGCAGTATTTT | CASSERAGQGVGNTQYF
- | TRBJ1-2 | TRBV7-2 | TRBD1 | TGTGCCAGCAGTCTGGGCGGGACAGGGGGGTTTGGCTACACCTTC | CASSLGGTGGFGYTF
once | TRBJ1-2 | TRBV25-1 | - | TGTGCCAGCAGTGAATCGTCACTGGGGCAGCGCTATGGCTACACCTTC | CASSESSLGQRYGYTF
few | TRBJ2-7 | TRBV25-1 | - | TGTGCCAGCAGTGTCAGACAGCTGGGAAAAGGGGAGCAGTACTTC | CASSVRQLGKGEQYF
- | TRBJ2-5 | TRBV6-1 | TRBD1 | TGTGCCAGCAGTGCAGACAGGGGTGGTGAGACCCAGTACTTC | CASSADRGGETQYF
- | TRBJ1-6 | TRBV7-2 | - | TGTGCCACCCGGCCGTTGGGGAATTCACCCCTCCACTTT | CATRPLGNSPLHF
- | TRBJ2-7 | TRBV7-2 | TRBD1 | TGTGCCAGCAGCTTGGGAGGACAGGGAATTCGCTCCGAGCAGTACTTC | CASSLGGQGIRSEQYF
- | TRBJ1-3 | TRBV2 | TRBD1 | TGTGCCAGCAGTACAGGGGGCTCTGGAAACACCATATATTTT | CASSTGGSGNTIYF
- | TRBJ2-7 | TRBV5-1 | - | TGCGCCAGCAGTCCTGGGATCCACGAGCAGTACTTC | CASSPGIHEQYF